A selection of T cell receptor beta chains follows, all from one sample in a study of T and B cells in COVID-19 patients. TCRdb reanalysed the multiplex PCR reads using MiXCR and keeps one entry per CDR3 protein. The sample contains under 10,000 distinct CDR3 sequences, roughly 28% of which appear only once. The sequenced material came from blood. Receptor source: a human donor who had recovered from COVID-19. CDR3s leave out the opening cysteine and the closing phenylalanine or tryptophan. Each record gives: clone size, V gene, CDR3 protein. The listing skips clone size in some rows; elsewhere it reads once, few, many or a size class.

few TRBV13 ASSSRGMSDGYT
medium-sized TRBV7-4 ASSPRDGGYEQY
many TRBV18 ASSPDSSYNEQF
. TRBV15 ATTNGGADGELF
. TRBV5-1 ASSLQSTGLPGGKLF
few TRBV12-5 ASGLGERSYNEQF
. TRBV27 ASSSYLGITASDNYGYT
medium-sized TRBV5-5 ASSLFVGSSYEQY
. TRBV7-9 ASSEVNTGELF
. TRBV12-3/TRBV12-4 ASAERGGTYNEQF
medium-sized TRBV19 ASGDRGREEKLF
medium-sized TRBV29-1 SGLGQRNTEAF
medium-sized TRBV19 ASSIGRLYTGELF